This T cell receptor beta chain was documented in a study of blood T cell repertoires in COVID-19. Study context: The United States, Italy and Spain supplied acute and convalescent COVID-19 samples. Nucleic acid was either cDNA or gDNA, and it came from T cells, B-cell-depleted T cells, or PBMCs.

The J segment lost 7 bases and the V segment lost 5 bases, leaving 15 bases of the junction unmatched. This CDR3 comprises 16 residues. The germline V gene encodes CDR1 SGHRS and CDR2 YFSETQ. How the authors handled the data: Amplification of reference gene primers provided the estimated nucleated cell counts. Assay: immunoSEQ multiplex PCR; the TCRdb copy retains only in-frame clones and omits some. V and J calls and clone size are as listed in that table; D and trimming were resolved from the DNA. The repertoire holds 130,000 to 150,000 clones, with roughly 87% as singletons. The sequence was collected from a woman aged 45-60 years with acute or convalescent COVID-19. Material: peripheral blood. The chain recombines TRBV5-1 with TRBJ2-7; 10 bases line up with TRBD1. The CDR3, as DNA: TGCGCCAGCAGGACCGGGACAGGGGCCGTCTGGGAAGAGCAGTACTTC. This encodes CASRTGTGAVWEEQYF.